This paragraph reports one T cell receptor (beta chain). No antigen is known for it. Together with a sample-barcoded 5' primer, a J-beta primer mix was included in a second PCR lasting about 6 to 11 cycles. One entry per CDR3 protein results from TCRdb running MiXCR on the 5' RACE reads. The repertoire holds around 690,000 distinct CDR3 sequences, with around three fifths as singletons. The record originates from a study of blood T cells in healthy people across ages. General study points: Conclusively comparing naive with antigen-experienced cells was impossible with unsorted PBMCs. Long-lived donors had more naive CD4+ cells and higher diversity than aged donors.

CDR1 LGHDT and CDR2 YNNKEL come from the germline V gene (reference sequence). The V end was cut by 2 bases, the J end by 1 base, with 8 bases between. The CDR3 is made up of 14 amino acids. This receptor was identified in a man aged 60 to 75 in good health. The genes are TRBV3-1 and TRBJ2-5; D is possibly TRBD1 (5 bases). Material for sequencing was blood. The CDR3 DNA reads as TGTGCCAGCAGCCAAAACAGGATCCAAGAGACCCAGTACTTC. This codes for CASSQNRIQETQYF.